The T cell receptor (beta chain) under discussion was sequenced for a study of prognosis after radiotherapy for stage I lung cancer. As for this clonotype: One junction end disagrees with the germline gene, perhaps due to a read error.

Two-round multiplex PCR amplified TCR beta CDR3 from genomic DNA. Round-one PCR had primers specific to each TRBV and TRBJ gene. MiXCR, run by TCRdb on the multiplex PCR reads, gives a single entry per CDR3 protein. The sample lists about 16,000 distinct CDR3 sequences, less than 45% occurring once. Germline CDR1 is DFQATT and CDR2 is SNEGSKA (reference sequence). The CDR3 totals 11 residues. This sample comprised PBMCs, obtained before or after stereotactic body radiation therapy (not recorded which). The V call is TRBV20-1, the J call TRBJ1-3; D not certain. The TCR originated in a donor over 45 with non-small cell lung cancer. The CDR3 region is CSARDGNTIYF. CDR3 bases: TGCAGTGCGAGAGACGGAAACACCATATATTTT.